These 25 T cell receptor beta chains were sequenced from one sample in a study of blood T cell repertoires in COVID-19. Sequencing used immunoSEQ multiplex PCR; TCRdb keeps in-frame clones, though not all of them. Of a few hundred thousand clones in the sample, roughly nine tenths are singletons; the top ten hold about 2.7%. Sequencing was performed on PBMCs or T cells enriched from blood (not recorded which). The receptors derive from a woman between 25 and 40 years old who had recovered from COVID-19.

This clone showed up just once. The chain's CDR3 is CASSLQGTYEQYF. As DNA, the CDR3 is TGTGCCAGCAGCTTACAGGGTACCTACGAGCAGTACTTC. The chain is built from TRBV5-4 and TRBJ2-7, with D maybe TRBD1 (6 bases). CDR1 is SGHNT and CDR2 is YYREEE in the germline V gene (reference sequence). The CDR3 extends over 13 amino acids. Trimming took off 2 bases at V and 2 bases at J, with 8 bases between the two ends.

V usage is TRBV6-5 and J usage is TRBJ1-2, with D unclear. V gave up 7 bases and J gave up 4 bases, with 16 bases separating them. The CDR3 runs 14 residues. CDR1 and CDR2 from the germline V gene are MNHEY and SVGAGI. The CDR3 reads CASTGWQLPYGYTF. The CDR3 DNA sequence: TGTGCCAGCACGGGTTGGCAGCTTCCCTATGGCTACACCTTC.

This chain links TRBV5-5 with TRBJ2-3, with D uncertain. The CDR3 covers 14 residues. Germline CDR1 SGHKS, CDR2 YYEKEE (reference sequence). Deletions cut 1 base from V and 6 bases from J, with 12 bases between. Here the CDR3 reads CASSLRLGADTQYF. The DNA of the CDR3 is TGTGCCAGCAGCTTGCGGTTGGGCGCGGATACGCAGTATTTT.

The chain has TRBV19 and TRBJ2-7, with a possible D match to TRBD1 (6 bases). The CDR3 runs 14 residues. Trimming shortened V by 4 bases and J by 4 bases, and 14 bases separated the two germline ends. Germline assignment: CDR1 LNHDA and CDR2 SQIVND (reference sequence). This CDR3 reads CASSKGQIFYEQYF. Written as DNA, the CDR3 is TGTGCCAGTAGTAAAGGACAGATATTTTACGAGCAGTACTTC.

The J gene is TRBJ1-5, the V gene TRBV15, with D possibly matching TRBD1 (6 bases). Trimming stripped 3 bases from V and 4 bases from J, with 16 bases between. CDR3 length: 16 residues. Germline CDR1 LNHNV, CDR2 YYDKDF (reference sequence). CDR3 coding DNA: TGTGCCACCAGCAGCGGGATAGACAGGCGAAATCAGCCCCAGCATTTT. Protein: CATSSGIDRRNQPQHF.

The chain has TRBV11-2 and TRBJ1-2; 8 nucleotides agree with TRBD1. From germline, CDR1 is SGHAT and CDR2 FQNNGV. V gave up 5 bases and J gave up 3 bases; unmatched junction bases: 5. This CDR3 has 14 amino acids. The DNA of the CDR3 is TGTGCCAGCAGCGCAGACAGGGGTTACTATGGCTACACCTTC. Protein: CASSADRGYYGYTF.

This chain links TRBV6-5 with TRBJ1-2; 7 bases match TRBD1. Germline loops: CDR1 MNHEY, CDR2 SVGAGI. The CDR3 has 14 amino acids. The V segment lost 6 bases and the J segment 8 bases; nucleotides outside the gene matches: 12. This CDR3 is CASRRTGFMGGYTF. The CDR3 bases are TGTGCCAGCAGACGGACAGGATTTATGGGGGGCTACACCTTC.

This clone has more than one count but fewer than ten. The genes are TRBV3-1 (or the pseudogene TRBV3-2) and TRBJ2-1; TRBD2 aligns across 10 bases. V shed 6 bases and J 4 bases; nucleotides not matched to a gene: 9. Germline CDR1 is LGHDT and CDR2 is YNNKEL (reference sequence). This CDR3 is built from 16 residues. The CDR3 protein is CASSPASGGGYNEQFF. The CDR3 DNA is TGTGCCAGCAGTCCCGCGAGCGGGGGGGGATACAATGAGCAGTTCTTC.

The rearrangement links TRBV4-1 to TRBJ2-5; weak D call: TRBD1 (6 bases). Between the trimmed V and J ends, which lost 1 base and 5 bases, there was a span of 14 bases. Germline CDR1 and CDR2: MGHRA and YSYEKL. This CDR3 comprises 15 residues. CDR3 DNA: TGCGCCAGCAGCCAAGGGCCAGGGGTTGGGGAGACCCAGTACTTC. Protein: CASSQGPGVGETQYF.

J is TRBJ1-5 and V is TRBV3-1 (or the pseudogene TRBV3-2); D unresolved. Germline V gives CDR1 LGHDT, CDR2 YNNKEL (reference sequence). The V and J ends lost 1 base and 2 bases respectively, with 9 bases between them. This CDR3 comprises 15 residues. DNA of the CDR3: TGTGCCAGCAGCCAAGCCCCGTCGGGCAATCAGCCCCAGCATTTT. Translated, it gives CASSQAPSGNQPQHF.

The gene calls are TRBV2 and TRBJ2-5, with D possibly being TRBD2 (6 bases). The CDR3 consists of 13 residues. Between the trimmed V and J ends, which lost 6 bases and 2 bases, there was a span of 10 bases. The germline CDR1 and CDR2 sequences are SNHLY and FYNNEI. CDR3 coding DNA: TGTGCCAGCAGGGGACTGGCGCAAGAGACCCAGTACTTC. It encodes CASRGLAQETQYF.

This sequence joins TRBV24-1 and TRBJ2-7, with D perhaps TRBD1 (6 bases). This CDR3 has 13 amino acids. The germline gives CDR1 KGHDR, CDR2 SFDVKD. Trimming took 3 bases from V and 4 from J, leaving 9 bases between them. The CDR3 DNA reads TGTGCCACCAGTGATCCCGGACAGTACGAGCAGTACTTC. Translation gives CATSDPGQYEQYF.

This chain joins TRBV28 and TRBJ1-1; the D is unclear. The germline V and J ends were trimmed by 5 bases and 11 bases, with 15 bases remaining between them. Germline-derived CDR1 and CDR2 are MDHEN and SYDVKM. This CDR3 comprises 12 residues. The CDR3 DNA reads TGTGCCAGCAGTCAACCGAGGATCGGGGCTTTCTTT. Protein sequence: CASSQPRIGAFF.

This rearrangement joins TRBV12-3 or TRBV12-4 to TRBJ2-5; D might be TRBD2 (5 bases). Deletions cut 5 bases from V and 3 bases from J, with 10 bases between. The CDR3 sequence is 13 residues long. Here the CDR3 DNA reads TGTGCCAGCAGTATAGGACTTAAAGAGACCCAGTACTTC. Translating it yields CASSIGLKETQYF.

Only a few counts were recorded for this clone. The V call is TRBV2, the J call TRBJ1-2; D gene unclear. The germline gives CDR1 SNHLY, CDR2 FYNNEI. Trimming left V 0 bases short and J 3 bases short, with 11 bases between. CDR3 length equals 15 residues. This chain's CDR3 is CASSEARSRDYGYTF. In nucleotides, the CDR3 is TGTGCCAGCAGTGAAGCTCGAAGTAGAGACTATGGCTACACCTTC.

The chain has TRBV5-1 and TRBJ2-3, with D perhaps TRBD2 (6 bases). Germline-derived CDR1 and CDR2 are SGHRS and YFSETQ. Trimming left V 3 bases short and J 1 base short, with 9 bases between. The length of the CDR3 is 14 residues. In DNA, the CDR3 is TGCGCCAGCAGCTCGGGACTCGGCACAGATACGCAGTATTTT. Protein product: CASSSGLGTDTQYF.

This clone was detected only once. The chain recombines TRBV6-5 with TRBJ2-2; 8 positions match TRBD2. The CDR3 is 15 amino acids. Trimming removed 6 bases from V and 3 bases from J; junction bases left unmatched: 6. The germline gives CDR1 MNHEY, CDR2 SVGAGI. The CDR3 reads CASRDRGGYTGELFF. DNA for the CDR3: TGTGCCAGCAGGGACCGGGGGGGCTACACCGGGGAGCTGTTTTTT.

This chain links TRBV18 with TRBJ1-2; D may be TRBD1 (6 bases). Germline assignment: CDR1 KGHSH and CDR2 LQKENI. V was pared by 2 bases and J by 3 bases, with 10 bases between. The CDR3 is made up of 14 amino acids. This CDR3 reads CASSPTGSDYGYTF. Here the CDR3 DNA reads TGTGCCAGCTCACCAACAGGGAGCGACTATGGCTACACCTTC.

The chain is built from TRBV11-1 and TRBJ1-2, with D possibly matching TRBD1 (6 bases). Germline loops: CDR1 SGHAT, CDR2 FQDESV (reference sequence). The CDR3 loop spans 15 amino acids. V lost 3 bases and J 4 bases, leaving 15 bases between the germline ends. This CDR3 is CASSLGRGPLYGYTF. The CDR3 DNA reads TGTGCCAGCAGCTTGGGGCGGGGGCCACTCTATGGCTACACCTTC.

The gene calls are TRBV3-1 (or the pseudogene TRBV3-2) and TRBJ2-1; TRBD2 matches 13 bases. The V segment lost 1 base and the J segment 4 bases; nucleotides outside the gene matches: 7. CDR3 length: 18 residues. Germline values: CDR1 LGHDT, CDR2 YNNKEL (reference sequence). CDR3 region: CASSQGGLAGADYNEQFF. DNA of the CDR3: TGTGCCAGCAGCCAAGGAGGACTAGCGGGGGCGGATTACAATGAGCAGTTCTTC.

The J gene is TRBJ1-5, the V gene TRBV7-6, with TRBD1 matching over 9 bases. Germline V gives CDR1 SGHVS, CDR2 FNYEAQ. V shed 3 bases, J shed 3 bases, and the junction held 9 bases outside the gene matches. The CDR3 runs to 17 residues. This CDR3 reads CASSLYSGQGYNQPQHF. DNA for the CDR3: TGTGCCAGCAGCTTGTATTCGGGACAGGGATACAATCAGCCCCAGCATTTT.

The rearrangement joins TRBV7-6 to TRBJ1-4; 11 bases are shared with TRBD1. V lost 5 bases to trimming and J lost 7 bases; unmatched junction nucleotides: 9. This CDR3 is 16 amino acids long. CDR1 is SGHVS, CDR2 FNYEAQ, per germline. In DNA, the CDR3 is TGTGCCAGCAGCCTATATCCGGGACAGGGGGGTGAAAAACTGTTTTTT. Its protein product is CASSLYPGQGGEKLFF. Full variable domain (missing parts from reference TRBV7-6 and TRBJ1-4): GAGVSQSPRYKVTKRGQDVALRCDPISGHVSLYWYRQALGQGPEFLTYFNYEAQQDKSGLPNDRFSAERPEGSISTLTIQRTEQRDSAMYRCASSLYPGQGGEKLFFGSGTQLSVL.

This sequence joins TRBV9 and TRBJ2-5; D might be TRBD2 (5 bases). CDR3 length: 14 amino acids. The V gene lost 0 bases and the J gene lost 5 bases, with 11 bases spanning the gap. Germline V gene data show CDR1 as SGDLS and CDR2 as YYNGEE. The CDR3 DNA follows: TGTGCCAGCAGCGTAGAGGACTTGGGGGAGACCCAGTACTTC. This gives the protein CASSVEDLGETQYF.

The rearrangement links TRBV7-9 to TRBJ2-5; 7 positions match TRBD1. The CDR3 spans 14 residues. Trimming at V came to 2 bases and at J to 5 bases, leaving 5 bases not matched to a gene. Germline CDR1 is SEHNR and CDR2 is FQNEAQ (reference sequence). CDR3 amino acids: CASSLTGATETQYF. CDR3 DNA: TGTGCCAGCAGCTTAACAGGGGCGACGGAGACCCAGTACTTC.

V usage is TRBV4-2 and J usage is TRBJ2-7, with D possibly being TRBD2 (6 bases). The V gene lost 0 bases and the J gene lost 7 bases, with 13 bases spanning the gap. This CDR3 contains 14 residues. CDR1 is LGHNA, CDR2 YNFKEQ, per germline. The CDR3 DNA reads as TGTGCCAGCAGCCAAGAGTCGGCGGGGCGGGAGCAGTACTTC. Translated, it gives CASSQESAGREQYF.